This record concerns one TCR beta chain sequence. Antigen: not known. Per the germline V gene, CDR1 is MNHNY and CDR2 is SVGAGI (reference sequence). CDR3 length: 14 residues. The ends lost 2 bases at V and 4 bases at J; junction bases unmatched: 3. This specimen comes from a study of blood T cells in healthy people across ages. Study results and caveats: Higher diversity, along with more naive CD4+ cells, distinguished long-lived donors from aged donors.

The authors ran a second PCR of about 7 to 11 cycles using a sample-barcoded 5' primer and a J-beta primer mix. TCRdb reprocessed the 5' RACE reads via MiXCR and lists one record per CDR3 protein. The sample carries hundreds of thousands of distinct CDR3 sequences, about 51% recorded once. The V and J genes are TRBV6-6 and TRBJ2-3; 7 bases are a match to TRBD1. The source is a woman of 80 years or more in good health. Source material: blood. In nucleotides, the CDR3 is TGTGCCAGCAGTTACAACAGGGGCCCAGATACGCAGTATTTT. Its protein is CASSYNRGPDTQYF.